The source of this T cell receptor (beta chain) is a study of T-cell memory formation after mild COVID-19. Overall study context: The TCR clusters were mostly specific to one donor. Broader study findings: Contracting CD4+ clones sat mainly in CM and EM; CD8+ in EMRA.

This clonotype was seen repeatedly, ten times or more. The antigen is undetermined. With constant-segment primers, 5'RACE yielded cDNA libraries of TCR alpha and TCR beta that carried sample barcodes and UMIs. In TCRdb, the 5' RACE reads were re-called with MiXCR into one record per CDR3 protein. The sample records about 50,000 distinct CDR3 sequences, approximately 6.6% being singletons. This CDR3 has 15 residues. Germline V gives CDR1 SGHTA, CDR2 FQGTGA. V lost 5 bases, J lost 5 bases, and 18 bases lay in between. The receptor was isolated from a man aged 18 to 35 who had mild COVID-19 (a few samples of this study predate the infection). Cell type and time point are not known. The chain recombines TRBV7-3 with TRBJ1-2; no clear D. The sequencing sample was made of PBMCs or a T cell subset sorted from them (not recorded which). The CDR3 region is CASSPSSTSTYGYTF. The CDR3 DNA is TGTGCCAGCAGCCCCTCCTCGACCTCAACTTATGGCTACACCTTC.